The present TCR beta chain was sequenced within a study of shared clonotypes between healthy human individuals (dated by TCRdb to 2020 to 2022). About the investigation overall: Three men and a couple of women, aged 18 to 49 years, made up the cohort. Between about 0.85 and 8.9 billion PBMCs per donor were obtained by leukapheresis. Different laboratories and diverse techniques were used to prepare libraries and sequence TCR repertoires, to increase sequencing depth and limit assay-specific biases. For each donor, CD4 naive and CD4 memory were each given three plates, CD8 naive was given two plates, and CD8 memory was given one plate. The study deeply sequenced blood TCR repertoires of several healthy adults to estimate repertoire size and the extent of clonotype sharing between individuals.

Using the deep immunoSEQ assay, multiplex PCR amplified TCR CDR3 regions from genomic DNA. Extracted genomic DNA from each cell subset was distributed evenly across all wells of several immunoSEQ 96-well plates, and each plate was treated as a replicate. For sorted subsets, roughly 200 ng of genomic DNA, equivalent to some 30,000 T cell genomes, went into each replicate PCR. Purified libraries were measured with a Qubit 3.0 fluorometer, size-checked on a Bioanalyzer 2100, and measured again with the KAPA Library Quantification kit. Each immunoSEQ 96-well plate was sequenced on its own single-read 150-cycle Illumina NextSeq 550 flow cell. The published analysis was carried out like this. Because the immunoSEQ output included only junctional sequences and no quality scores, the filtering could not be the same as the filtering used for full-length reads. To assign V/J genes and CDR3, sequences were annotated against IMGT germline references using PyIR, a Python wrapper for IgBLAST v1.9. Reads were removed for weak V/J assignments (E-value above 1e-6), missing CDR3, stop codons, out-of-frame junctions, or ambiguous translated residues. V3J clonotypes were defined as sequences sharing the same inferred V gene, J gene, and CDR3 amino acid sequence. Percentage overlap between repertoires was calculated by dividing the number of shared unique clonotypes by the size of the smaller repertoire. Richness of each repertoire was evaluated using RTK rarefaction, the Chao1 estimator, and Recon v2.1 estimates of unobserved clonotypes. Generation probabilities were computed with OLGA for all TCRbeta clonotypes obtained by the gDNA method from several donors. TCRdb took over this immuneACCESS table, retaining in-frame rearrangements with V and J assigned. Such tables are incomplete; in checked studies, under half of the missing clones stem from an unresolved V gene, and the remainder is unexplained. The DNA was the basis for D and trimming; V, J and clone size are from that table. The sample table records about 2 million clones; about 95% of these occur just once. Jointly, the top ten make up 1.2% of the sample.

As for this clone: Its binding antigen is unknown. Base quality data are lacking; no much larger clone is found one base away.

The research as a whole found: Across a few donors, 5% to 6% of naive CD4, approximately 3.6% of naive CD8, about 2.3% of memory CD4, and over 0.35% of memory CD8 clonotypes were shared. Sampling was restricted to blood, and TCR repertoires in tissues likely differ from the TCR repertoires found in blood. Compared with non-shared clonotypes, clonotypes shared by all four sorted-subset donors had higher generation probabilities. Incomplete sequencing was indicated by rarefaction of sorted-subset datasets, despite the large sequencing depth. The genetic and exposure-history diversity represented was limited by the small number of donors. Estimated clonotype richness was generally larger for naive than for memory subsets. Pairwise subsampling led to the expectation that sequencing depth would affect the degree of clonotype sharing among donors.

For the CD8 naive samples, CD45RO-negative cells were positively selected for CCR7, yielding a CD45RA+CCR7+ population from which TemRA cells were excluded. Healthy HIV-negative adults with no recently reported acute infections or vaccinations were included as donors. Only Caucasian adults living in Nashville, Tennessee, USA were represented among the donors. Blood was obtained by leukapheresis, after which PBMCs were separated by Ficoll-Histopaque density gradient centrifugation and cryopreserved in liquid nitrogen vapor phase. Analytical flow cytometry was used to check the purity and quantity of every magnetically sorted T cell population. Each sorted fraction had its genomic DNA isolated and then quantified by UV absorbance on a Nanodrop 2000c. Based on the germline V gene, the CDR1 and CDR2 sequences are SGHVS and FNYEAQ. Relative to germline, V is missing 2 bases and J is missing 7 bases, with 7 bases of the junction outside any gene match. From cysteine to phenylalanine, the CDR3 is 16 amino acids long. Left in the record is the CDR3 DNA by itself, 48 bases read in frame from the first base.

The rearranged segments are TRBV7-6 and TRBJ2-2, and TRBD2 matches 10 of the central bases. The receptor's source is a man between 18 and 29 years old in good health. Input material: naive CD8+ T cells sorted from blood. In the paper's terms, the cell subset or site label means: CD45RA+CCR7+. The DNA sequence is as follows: TGTGCCAGCAGCTTAACGCTAGCGGGAGATATCGGGGAGCTGTTTTTT. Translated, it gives CASSLTLAGDIGELFF.